This T cell receptor beta chain was identified in a study of cytomegalovirus exposure and HLA in healthy donors (dated by TCRdb to 2015 to 2018). Some background on the complete study: In an earlier analysis of 550 to 750 of the donors, 250 to 350 Gb of sequence data and about 110 million unique TCR beta sequences from about 179 million T cells were reported. Typing coverage differed by locus: A, B, C, DRB1 and DQB1 were typed in roughly 629-640 donors, DQA1 in approximately 520, DPA1 in 600 to 610, and DPB1 in 450 to 490. Of the roughly 410 genotyped donors, less than 90% were placed in the genetic ancestry cluster associated with self-reported Caucasian donors. To predict cytomegalovirus infection status, the study combined high-throughput TCR immunosequencing, statistical association of individual TCRs with disease status, and machine learning. The T cell repertoires of some 700 subjects were profiled by immunosequencing and related to cytomegalovirus serostatus. Around 300 gigabases of sequencing data and tens of millions of unique TCR sequences were included in an early release covering about 700 HLA-typed donors. The study aimed to test whether signatures of past pathogen exposure could be identified by cataloging public T cell receptors. Besides the first cohort of approximately 710 subjects, a separate validation cohort made up of over 100 different subjects was used. To study patterns of TCR occurrence, a later analysis re-analyzed previously published TCR beta repertoires from hundreds of donors and added high-resolution HLA genotyping. Genome-wide SNP genotypes for about three fifths of the roughly 670 donors were used in a later genetic analysis, which treated that subset as a discovery cohort. Every discovery cohort repertoire had been produced on one sequencing platform. Class I and class II HLA loci were covered by the typing at four-digit resolution. In the later analysis, no new phenotypic data were used to find candidate immune exposures; instead, reliance was placed on TCR beta sequences and their occurrence across donors. An earlier analysis of 500 to 650 of the donors applied high-throughput TCR beta sequencing to assess whether each TCR beta V gene segment acted as functional or pseudogenic. Among some 400 genotyped donors of the cohort, an average of around 250,000 unique TCR beta nucleotide sequences was sequenced per donor, of which about 19% were non-productive. Alongside the repertoire data, information on donor age, sex, ethnicity and CMV serostatus was compiled. Roughly five DR-DQ haplotypes were treated as single units for association and clustering because of strong linkage in the cohort. On the study overall, not on this receptor specifically: HLA typing was unavailable for some donors at each locus, so association tests used only the typed subset. Specific HLA alleles were associated with more than 15,000 TCR beta sequences at a false discovery rate of 0.05 in a later analysis. A total of 150 or so TCR beta chains were listed by the study as associated with cytomegalovirus. A further reported finding was that TCR beta sequences accurately predicted the HLA-A and HLA-B alleles for most subjects in the first cohort. Sequencing depth was assumed to be roughly uniform across donors in the presence/absence analyses, though that assumption may not hold. Most TCR sequences were observed very rarely across donors, whereas some public TCRs were present in many individuals. In a later analysis, TCR association rates were found to vary across HLA loci, with the most associated TCRs seen for DRB1 alleles and the fewest for HLA-C alleles. In a later genetic analysis, a missense DCLRE1C variant was associated with V-gene and J-gene trimming of TCR beta chains, and the association was replicated in an independent cohort. A group of highly shared sequence variants was considered likely to be a technical artifact of the sequencing pipeline. A later analysis reported that several top co-occurrence clusters appeared linked to parvovirus B19, influenza, CMV and Epstein-Barr virus. The classifier was reported to diagnose cytomegalovirus status with high specificity and sensitivity in both the original and validation cohorts. Because the 87-base-pair reads could not distinguish some IMGT-functional V segments, including TRBV6-2 and TRBV6-3, those segments were excluded. An earlier analysis of several hundred of the donors showed that most TCR beta V segments appeared in productive rearrangements either about 87% or about 30% of the time, which broadly matched IMGT annotations. Immune exposure information for the cohort was limited to CMV serostatus. In a later analysis, HLA-associated TCR beta chains showed more clonal expansion and lower generation probabilities than non-associated chains that were equally common. According to a later genetic analysis, donors in an Asian-associated ancestry cluster had fewer N-insertions in productive TCRs than the roughly 700-donor mean. Strong co-occurrence of HLA alleles, especially DR and DQ, made assigning TCR associations to individual alleles difficult. Most CMV-associated TCR beta chains appeared to be HLA-restricted in a later analysis, and the HLA associations seemed to be driven largely by CMV exposure. Linkage disequilibrium might explain the correlated functional status among segregating V segments, but an unknown experimental factor could not be ruled out. In this cohort, only TCR beta chains were sequenced, and detectable features were limited by the absence of alpha or paired-chain data. It was suggested by the authors that the approach could potentially be generalized to other disease states and immunological phenotypes. Three of the identified cytomegalovirus-associated TCR beta chains were confirmed in vitro to be specific for cytomegalovirus antigens. Because counts were too low, around 17 rarely observed V segments, including chromosome 9 orphons, were left out of the earlier analysis of 500 to 650 of the donors.

The library was prepared using the immunoSEQ multiplex PCR assay. For the multiplex PCR, a mixture combining 60 forward primers for TCR Vbeta segments and 13 reverse primers for TCR Jbeta segments was used. A multiplex PCR assay on genomic DNA amplified the CDR3 region of rearranged TCR beta genes. The amplified TCR beta libraries were sequenced on the Illumina HiSeq System as 87-base-pair reads. The paper's data handling went like this. In a later analysis, about 80 million unique TCR beta chains were counted across the approximately 620 repertoires, and roughly 11 million of these chains were shared by at least two donors. Raw reads were error-corrected and collapsed into unique sequences by a nearest-neighbor algorithm in which closely related sequences were merged to remove PCR and sequencing errors. Alignment of CDR3 sequences to IMGT reference sequences was used to assign V, D and J gene segments. Each retained sequence needed at least a six-nucleotide match to both a V gene segment and a J gene segment. Rearrangements were called productive when the CDR3 lacked stop codons and stayed in frame with V and J; all others were non-productive. Following IMGT convention, CDR3 was defined as the stretch from the second conserved V-encoded cysteine up to the conserved J-encoded phenylalanine. In an earlier analysis of 500 to 650 of the donors, sequences lacking an unambiguous match to a single V gene segment were excluded. An earlier analysis of 450 to 650 of the donors called V segments functional above 56.7% productive rearrangements and segregating when the between-donor standard deviation exceeded 5%. A statistical classification framework was built to diagnose cytomegalovirus status from the catalog of TCR beta chain sequences. In a later analysis, V and J genes were assigned by comparing TCR nucleotide sequences against IMGT/GENE-DB human TR gene sequences. In a later analysis, CDR3 sequences and most-parsimonious VDJ recombination scenarios were assigned using the TCRdist pipeline. In a later analysis, each TCR beta chain was defined by its CDR3 amino acid sequence together with its V-gene family, and reads without a unique V-gene family were excluded. As a way to deal with suspected cross-contamination and a sequencing artifact, a later analysis dropped nearly 600 nucleotide sequences that were highly shared and had low generation probability. In a later analysis, a clonal expansion index was calculated for each public chain from normalized within-repertoire ranks of inferred template counts. In a later analysis, generation probabilities were computed using a VDJ recombination model fitted to out-of-frame rearrangements, and the results were checked against IGoR. A later analysis scored TCR-TCR, TCR-HLA and TCR-CMV co-occurrence with hypergeometric tests, applying a repertoire-size bias correction to TCR pairs. To estimate false discovery rates, a later analysis permuted the HLA or CMV assignments 20 times. In a later analysis, co-occurring TCRs were grouped using DBSCAN, and TCRdist sequence similarity was added for clustering within HLA-allele-positive subsets. Repertoires with fewer than 30,000 or more than 120,000 public chains, plus five repertoires with anomalous nucleotide sharing, were excluded from co-occurrence clustering. This is the immuneACCESS table as TCRdb keeps it, with only in-frame sequences that have V and J called. A part of the clones is gone; compared with another copy, unresolved V genes explain less than half, and the rest is unexplained. D and trimming were read from the DNA, whereas the V and J calls and clone size are those reported in that table. The table of this sample itemizes some 110,000 clones. The ten largest clonotypes hold under 1.3% of the sample.

As concerns this clone: It has no known antigen specificity.

In the germline V gene, CDR1 corresponds to SGHRS and CDR2 to YFSETQ. Counted from cysteine to phenylalanine, this CDR3 has 15 amino acids. The CDR3 DNA has 45 bases and is translated from base 1. Trimming removed 4 bases from V and 0 bases from J, leaving 11 bases between the germline ends. The cohort consisted of 600 to 750 healthy bone marrow donors. At the time of sampling, all cohort members were nominally healthy, though unrecorded immune exposures were likely present. The donor tested CMV seronegative and was one of the 352 seronegative cohort members. A peripheral blood sample was provided by each donor, and peripheral blood mononuclear cells were used for TCR beta sequencing. Genomic DNA was extracted from the blood cell samples with the Qiagen DNeasy Blood Extraction Kit.

The chain is encoded by TRBV5-1 joined to TRBJ2-4; TRBD2 is a weak D gene call, 5 bases matching. The TCR was taken from a man younger than 35 in good health and CMV-seronegative. Sequenced: PBMCs. In nucleotides, the sequence is TGCGCCAGCAGCCACAACCGGGGAGCCAAAAACATTCAGTACTTC. This translates into CASSHNRGAKNIQYF.